This T cell receptor (beta chain) was sequenced for a study of T cell responses to AZD1222 COVID-19 vaccine. The overall study: Researchers grouped second doses given at about 4 or about 12 weeks into one pool.

The CDR3 has 14 amino acids. CDR1 is SNHLY, CDR2 FYNNEI, per germline. V was cut by 4 bases and J by 4 bases, with 13 bases left in between. In the case of this clone: Antigen: not known.

Measured with immunoSEQ multiplex PCR; TCRdb has only the in-frame clones, and not every one. The sample includes approximately 110,000 clones, approximately 90% of them seen just once. The study, taken as a whole, reports: Increased Spike-specific TCR breadth and depth were observed after two AZD1222 doses. Seropositive at baseline were only a handful of AZD1222 recipients.

The sequence was obtained from an adult in good health. The source was peripheral blood, collected on day 0 of AZD1222 vaccination. The chain recombines TRBV2 with TRBJ1-1; D gene ambiguous. The chain's CDR3 is CASSAEGSGTEAFF. CDR3 DNA sequence: TGTGCCAGCAGTGCTGAGGGCTCCGGCACTGAAGCTTTCTTT.